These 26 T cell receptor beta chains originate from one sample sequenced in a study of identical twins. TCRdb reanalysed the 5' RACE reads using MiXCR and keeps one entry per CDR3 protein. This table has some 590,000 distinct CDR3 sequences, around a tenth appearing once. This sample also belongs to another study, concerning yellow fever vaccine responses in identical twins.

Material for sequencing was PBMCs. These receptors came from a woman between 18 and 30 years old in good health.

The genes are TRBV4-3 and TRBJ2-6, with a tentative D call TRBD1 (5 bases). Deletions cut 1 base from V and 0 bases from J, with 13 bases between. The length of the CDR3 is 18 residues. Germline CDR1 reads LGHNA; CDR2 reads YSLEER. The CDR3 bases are TGCGCCAGCAGCCAAGTTCCGCAGGGCTCCTCTGGGGCCAACGTCCTGACTTTC. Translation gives CASSQVPQGSSGANVLTF.

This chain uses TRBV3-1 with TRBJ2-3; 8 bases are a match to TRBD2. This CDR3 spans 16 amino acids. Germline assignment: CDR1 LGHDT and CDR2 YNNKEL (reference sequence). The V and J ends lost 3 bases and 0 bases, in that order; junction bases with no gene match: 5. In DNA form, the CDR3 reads TGTGCCAGCAGCCAGGTAGCGGGGCTGAGCACAGATACGCAGTATTTT. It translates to CASSQVAGLSTDTQYF.

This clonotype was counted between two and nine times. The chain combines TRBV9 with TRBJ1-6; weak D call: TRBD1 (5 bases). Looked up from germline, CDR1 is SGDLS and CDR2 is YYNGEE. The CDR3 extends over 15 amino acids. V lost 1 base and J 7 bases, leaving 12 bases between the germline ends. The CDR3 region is CASSVQGELNSPLHF. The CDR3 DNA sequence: TGTGCCAGCAGCGTACAAGGGGAGTTGAATTCACCCCTCCACTTT. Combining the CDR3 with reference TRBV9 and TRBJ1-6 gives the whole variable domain DSGVTQTPKHLITATGQRVTLRCSPRSGDLSVYWYQQSLDQGLQFLIQYYNGEERAKGNILERFSAQQFPDLHSELNLSSLELGDSALYFCASSVQGELNSPLHFGNGTRLTVT.

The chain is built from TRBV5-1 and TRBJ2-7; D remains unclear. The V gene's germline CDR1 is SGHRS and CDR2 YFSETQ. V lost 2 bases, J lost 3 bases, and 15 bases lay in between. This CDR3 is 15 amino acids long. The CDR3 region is CASSFLGGSNYEQYF. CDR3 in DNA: TGCGCCAGCAGCTTCCTCGGCGGCAGCAACTACGAGCAGTACTTC.

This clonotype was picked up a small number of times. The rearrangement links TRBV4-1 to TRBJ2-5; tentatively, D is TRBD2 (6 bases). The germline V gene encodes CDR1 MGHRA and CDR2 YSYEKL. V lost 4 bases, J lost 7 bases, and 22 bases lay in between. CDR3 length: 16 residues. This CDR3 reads CASSRGLEGGSGTQYF. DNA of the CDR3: TGCGCCAGCAGCCGTGGGTTGGAGGGCGGATCGGGGACCCAGTACTTC.

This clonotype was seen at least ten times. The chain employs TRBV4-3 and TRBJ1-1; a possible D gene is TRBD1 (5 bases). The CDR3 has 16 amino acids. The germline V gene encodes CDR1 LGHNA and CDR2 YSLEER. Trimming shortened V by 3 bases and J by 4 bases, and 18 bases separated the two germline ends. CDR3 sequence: CASSHDPRGGGTEAFF. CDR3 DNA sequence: TGCGCCAGCAGCCACGATCCTAGGGGCGGTGGCACTGAAGCTTTCTTT.

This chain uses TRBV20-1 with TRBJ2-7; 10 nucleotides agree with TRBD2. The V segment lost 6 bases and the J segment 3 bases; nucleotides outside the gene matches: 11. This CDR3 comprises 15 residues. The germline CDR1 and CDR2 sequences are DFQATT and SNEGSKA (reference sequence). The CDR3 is CSAAPAGGLSYEQYF. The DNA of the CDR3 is TGCAGTGCCGCACCAGCGGGGGGGCTAAGCTACGAGCAGTACTTC.

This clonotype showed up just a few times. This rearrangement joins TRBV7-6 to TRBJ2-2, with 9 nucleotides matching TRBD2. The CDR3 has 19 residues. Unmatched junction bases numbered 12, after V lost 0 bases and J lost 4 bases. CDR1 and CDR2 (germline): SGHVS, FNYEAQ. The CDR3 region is CASSLAPREGHFGTGELFF. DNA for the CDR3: TGTGCCAGCAGCTTAGCGCCGCGGGAGGGCCATTTTGGCACCGGGGAGCTGTTTTTT. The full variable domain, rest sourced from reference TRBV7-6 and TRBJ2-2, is GAGVSQSPRYKVTKRGQDVALRCDPISGHVSLYWYRQALGQGPEFLTYFNYEAQQDKSGLPNDRFSAERPEGSISTLTIQRTEQRDSAMYRCASSLAPREGHFGTGELFFGEGSRLTVL.

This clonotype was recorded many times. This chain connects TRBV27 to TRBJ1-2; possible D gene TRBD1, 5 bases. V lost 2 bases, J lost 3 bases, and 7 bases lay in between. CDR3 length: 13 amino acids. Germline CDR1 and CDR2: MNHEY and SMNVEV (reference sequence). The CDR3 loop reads CASSLQGHYGYTF. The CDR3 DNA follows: TGTGCCAGCAGTTTACAGGGCCACTATGGCTACACCTTC.

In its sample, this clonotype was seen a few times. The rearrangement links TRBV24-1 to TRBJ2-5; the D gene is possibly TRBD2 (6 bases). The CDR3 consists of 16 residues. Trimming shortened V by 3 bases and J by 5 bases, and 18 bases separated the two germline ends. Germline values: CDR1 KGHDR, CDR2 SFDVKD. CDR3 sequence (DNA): TGTGCCACCAGTGATGCCCTTGGAGGGGCGCGGGAGACCCAGTACTTC. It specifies CATSDALGGARETQYF.

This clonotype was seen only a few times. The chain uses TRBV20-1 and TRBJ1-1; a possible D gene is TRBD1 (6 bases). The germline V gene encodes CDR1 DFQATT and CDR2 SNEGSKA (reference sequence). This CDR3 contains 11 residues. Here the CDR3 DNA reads TGCAGGGGGGGGGCGGGCACTGAAGCTTTCTTT. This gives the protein CRGGAGTEAFF.

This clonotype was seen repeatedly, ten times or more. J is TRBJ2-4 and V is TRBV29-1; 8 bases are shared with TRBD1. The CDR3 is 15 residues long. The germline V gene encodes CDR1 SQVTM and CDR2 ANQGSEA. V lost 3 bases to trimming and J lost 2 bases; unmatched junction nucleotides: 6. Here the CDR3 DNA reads TGCAGCGTTGAGGCAGGGGGCATGTCCAAAAACATTCAGTACTTC. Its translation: CSVEAGGMSKNIQYF.

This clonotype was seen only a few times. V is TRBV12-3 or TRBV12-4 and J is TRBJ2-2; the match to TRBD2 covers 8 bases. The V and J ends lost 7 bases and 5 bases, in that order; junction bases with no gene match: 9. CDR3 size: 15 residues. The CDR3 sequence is CASTSRRGATGELFF. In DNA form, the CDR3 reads TGTGCCAGCACCTCTCGGCGGGGGGCGACCGGGGAGCTGTTTTTT.

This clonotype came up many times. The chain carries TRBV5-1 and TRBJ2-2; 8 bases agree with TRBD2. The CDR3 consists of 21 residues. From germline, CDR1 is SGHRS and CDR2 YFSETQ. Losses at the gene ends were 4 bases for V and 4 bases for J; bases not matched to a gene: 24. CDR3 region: CASSPGVRGIGGTSLTGELFF. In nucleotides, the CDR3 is TGCGCCAGCAGCCCCGGCGTCAGGGGCATCGGCGGGACTAGTCTCACCGGGGAGCTGTTTTTT.

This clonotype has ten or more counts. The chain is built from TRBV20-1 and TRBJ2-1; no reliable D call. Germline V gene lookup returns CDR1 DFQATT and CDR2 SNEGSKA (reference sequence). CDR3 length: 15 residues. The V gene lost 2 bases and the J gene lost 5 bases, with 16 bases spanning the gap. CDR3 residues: CSARSSQMIDNEQFF. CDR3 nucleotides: TGCAGTGCTAGATCGTCCCAAATGATAGACAATGAGCAGTTCTTC.

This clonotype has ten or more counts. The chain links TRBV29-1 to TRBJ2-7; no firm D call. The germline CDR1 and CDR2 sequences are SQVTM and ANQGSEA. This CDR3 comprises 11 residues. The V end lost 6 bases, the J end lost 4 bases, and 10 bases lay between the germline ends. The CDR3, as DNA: TGCAGCGTCAGCTTGGGTTACGAGCAGTACTTC. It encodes CSVSLGYEQYF.

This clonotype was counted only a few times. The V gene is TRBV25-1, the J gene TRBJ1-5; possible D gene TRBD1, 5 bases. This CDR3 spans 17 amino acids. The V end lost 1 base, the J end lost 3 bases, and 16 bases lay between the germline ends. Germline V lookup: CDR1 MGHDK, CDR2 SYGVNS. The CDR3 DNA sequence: TGTGCCAGCAGTGAATCGTCGGTACAGGTGGTCAATCAGCCCCAGCATTTT. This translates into CASSESSVQVVNQPQHF.

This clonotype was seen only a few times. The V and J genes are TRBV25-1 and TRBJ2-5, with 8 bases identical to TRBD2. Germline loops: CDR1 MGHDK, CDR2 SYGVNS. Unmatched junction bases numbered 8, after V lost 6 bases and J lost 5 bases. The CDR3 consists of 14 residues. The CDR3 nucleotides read TGTGCCAGCAGAGAAGCGGGGGTATGGGAGACCCAGTACTTC. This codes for CASREAGVWETQYF.

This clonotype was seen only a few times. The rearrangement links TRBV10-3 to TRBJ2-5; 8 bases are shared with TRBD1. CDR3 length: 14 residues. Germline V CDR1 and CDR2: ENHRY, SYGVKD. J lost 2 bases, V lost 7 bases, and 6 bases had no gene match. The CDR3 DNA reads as TGTGCCATCATGGACAGGGAAAAACAAGAGACCCAGTACTTC. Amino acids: CAIMDREKQETQYF.

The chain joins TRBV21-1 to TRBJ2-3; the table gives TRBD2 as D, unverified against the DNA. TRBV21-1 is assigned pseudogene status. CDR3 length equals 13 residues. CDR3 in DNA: TGTGCCACCCCACCCGAGGGACCAGATACGCAGTATTTT. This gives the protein CATPPEGPDTQYF.

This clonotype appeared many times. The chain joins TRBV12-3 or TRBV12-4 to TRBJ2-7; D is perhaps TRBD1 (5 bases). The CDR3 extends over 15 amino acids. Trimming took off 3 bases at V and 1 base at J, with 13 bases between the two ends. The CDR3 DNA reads TGTGCCAGCAGTTTCCAGGGCCCTCGGTCCTACGAGCAGTACTTC. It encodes CASSFQGPRSYEQYF.

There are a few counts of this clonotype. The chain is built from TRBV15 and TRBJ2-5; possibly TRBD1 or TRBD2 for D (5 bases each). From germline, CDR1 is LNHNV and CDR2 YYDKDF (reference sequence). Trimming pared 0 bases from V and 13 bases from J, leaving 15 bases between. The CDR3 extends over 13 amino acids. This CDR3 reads CATSRDGDVGRYF. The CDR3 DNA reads TGTGCCACCAGCAGAGATGGGGACGTCGGTCGGTACTTC.

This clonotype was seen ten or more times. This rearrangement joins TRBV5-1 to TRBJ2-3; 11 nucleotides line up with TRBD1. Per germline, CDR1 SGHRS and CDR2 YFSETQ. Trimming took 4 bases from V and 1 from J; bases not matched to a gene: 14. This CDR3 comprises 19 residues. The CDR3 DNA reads TGCGCCAGCAGCGGAGGACAGGGGGCGCGTGCATTGGGCACAGATACGCAGTATTTT. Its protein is CASSGGQGARALGTDTQYF.

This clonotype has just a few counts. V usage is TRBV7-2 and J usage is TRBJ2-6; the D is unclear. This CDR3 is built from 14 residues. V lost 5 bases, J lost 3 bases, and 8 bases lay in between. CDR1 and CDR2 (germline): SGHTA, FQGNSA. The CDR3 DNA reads TGTGCCAGCAGCGCCCTCGGTGGGGCCAACGTCCTGACTTTC. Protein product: CASSALGGANVLTF. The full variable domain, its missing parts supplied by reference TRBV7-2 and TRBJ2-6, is GAGVSQSPSNKVTEKGKDVELRCDPISGHTALYWYRQSLGQGLEFLIYFQGNSAPDKSGLPSDRFSAERTGGSVSTLTIQRTQQEDSAVYLCASSALGGANVLTFGAGSRLTVL.

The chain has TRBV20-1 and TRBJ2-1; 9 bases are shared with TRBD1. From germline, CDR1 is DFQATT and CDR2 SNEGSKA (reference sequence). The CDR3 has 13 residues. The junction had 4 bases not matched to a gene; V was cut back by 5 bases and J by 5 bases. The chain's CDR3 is CSAWTGEDNEQFF. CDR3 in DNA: TGCAGTGCTTGGACAGGGGAGGACAATGAGCAGTTCTTC.

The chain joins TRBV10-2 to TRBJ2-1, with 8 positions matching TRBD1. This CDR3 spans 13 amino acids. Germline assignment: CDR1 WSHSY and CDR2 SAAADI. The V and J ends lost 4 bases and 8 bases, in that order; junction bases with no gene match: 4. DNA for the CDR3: TGCGCCAGCAGTGGGACAGGGAACCATGAGCAGTTCTTC. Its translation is CASSGTGNHEQFF.